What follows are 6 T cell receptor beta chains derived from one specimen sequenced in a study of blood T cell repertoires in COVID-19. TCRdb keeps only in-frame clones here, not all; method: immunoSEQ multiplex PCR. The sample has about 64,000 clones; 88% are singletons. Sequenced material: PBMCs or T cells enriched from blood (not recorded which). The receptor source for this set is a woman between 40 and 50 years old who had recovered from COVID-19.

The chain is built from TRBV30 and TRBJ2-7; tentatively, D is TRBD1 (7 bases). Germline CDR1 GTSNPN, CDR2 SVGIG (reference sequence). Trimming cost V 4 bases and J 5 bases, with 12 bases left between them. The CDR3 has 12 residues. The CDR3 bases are TGTGCCTGGACAGGGGGGTCCCACGAGCAGTACTTC. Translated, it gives CAWTGGSHEQYF.

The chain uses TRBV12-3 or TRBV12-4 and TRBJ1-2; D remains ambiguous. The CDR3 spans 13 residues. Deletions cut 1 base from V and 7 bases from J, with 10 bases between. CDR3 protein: CASSLGHGPGYTF. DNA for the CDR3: TGTGCCAGCAGTTTAGGACACGGTCCTGGCTACACCTTC.

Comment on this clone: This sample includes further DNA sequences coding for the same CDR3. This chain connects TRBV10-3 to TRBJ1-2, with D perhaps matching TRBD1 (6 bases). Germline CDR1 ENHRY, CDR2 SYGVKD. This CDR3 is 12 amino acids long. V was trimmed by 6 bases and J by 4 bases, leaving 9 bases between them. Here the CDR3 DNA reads TGTGCCATCAGCCCGGACAGCTATGGCTACACCTTC. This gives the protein CAISPDSYGYTF.

CDR3 coding DNA: TGTGCCAGCAGCGTTGCGGGGGTAAGCACAGATACGCAGTATTTT. As protein: CASSVAGVSTDTQYF. The chain joins TRBV9 to TRBJ2-3, with 7 bases aligning to TRBD2. V was clipped by 2 bases and J by 0 bases; unmatched bases: 3. There are 15 residues in the CDR3. In germline, CDR1 is SGDLS, CDR2 YYNGEE. The full variable domain, its missing parts supplied by reference TRBV9 and TRBJ2-3, is DSGVTQTPKHLITATGQRVTLRCSPRSGDLSVYWYQQSLDQGLQFLIQYYNGEERAKGNILERFSAQQFPDLHSELNLSSLELGDSALYFCASSVAGVSTDTQYFGPGTRLTVL.

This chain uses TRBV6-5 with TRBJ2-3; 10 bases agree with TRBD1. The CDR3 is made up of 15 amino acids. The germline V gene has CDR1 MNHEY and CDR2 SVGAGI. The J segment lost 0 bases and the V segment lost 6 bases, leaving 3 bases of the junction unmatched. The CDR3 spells CASSDRGPSTDTQYF. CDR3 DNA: TGTGCCAGCAGCGACAGGGGGCCTAGCACAGATACGCAGTATTTT.

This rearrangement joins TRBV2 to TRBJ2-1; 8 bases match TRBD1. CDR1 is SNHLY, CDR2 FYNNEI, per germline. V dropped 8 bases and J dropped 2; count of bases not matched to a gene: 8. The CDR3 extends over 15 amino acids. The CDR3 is CASDGWGQAYNEQFF. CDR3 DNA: TGTGCCAGCGACGGGTGGGGACAGGCCTACAATGAGCAGTTCTTC.